The clone carrying this T cell receptor (beta chain) came up many times. Its antigen is unknown. Using RNA transcripts as the source, TCR beta CDR3 regions were amplified. When the TCR CDR3 underwent first-round RT-PCR, the HTBI primer set was used. TCRdb reprocessed the multiplex PCR reads with MiXCR, giving one entry per CDR3 protein. The sample gives about 500,000 distinct CDR3 sequences, about a sixth of which show up once; 15% to 20% is in the top ten. This sample is drawn from a study of T cells in Graves' hyperthyroidism and ophthalmopathy. General study points: Ophthalmopathy onset followed model prediction by a median around 6.6 months.

Researchers barred patients who had uncontrolled infection, other autoimmune disease, pregnancy or lactation. Sequenced: blood. This clonotype originated in a young woman with Graves' ophthalmopathy.

CDR3 protein: CASSLRRTYEQYF. The CDR3 DNA is TGTGCCAGCAGTTTACGGAGAACCTACGAGCAGTACTTC. This rearrangement joins TRBV27 to TRBJ2-7, with D uncertain. V was trimmed by 2 bases and J by 2 bases, leaving 7 bases between them. Germline-derived CDR1 and CDR2 are MNHEY and SMNVEV (reference sequence). The CDR3 is 13 residues long.